Reported below is one T cell receptor (beta chain). This sample stems from a study of blood T cell repertoires in COVID-19. Study in general: The analysed material was cDNA or gDNA that came from T cells, B-cell-depleted T cells, or PBMCs.

Germline CDR1 is MGHRA and CDR2 is YSYEKL. The junction had 16 bases not matched to a gene; V was cut back by 1 base and J by 8 bases. There are 18 residues in the CDR3. Data came from immunoSEQ multiplex PCR; TCRdb stores just in-frame clones and leaves some out. Among 150,000 to 200,000 clones listed, around nine tenths were seen once. The TCR originated in a man in his late teens or twenties with active or convalescent COVID-19. The sequencing sample was made of peripheral blood. This chain joins TRBV4-1 and TRBJ2-4; TRBD2 agrees at 8 bases. CDR3 in amino acids: CASSQAENTRREEDIQYF. The CDR3 bases are TGCGCCAGCAGCCAAGCCGAGAATACTAGGCGGGAGGAGGACATTCAGTACTTC.